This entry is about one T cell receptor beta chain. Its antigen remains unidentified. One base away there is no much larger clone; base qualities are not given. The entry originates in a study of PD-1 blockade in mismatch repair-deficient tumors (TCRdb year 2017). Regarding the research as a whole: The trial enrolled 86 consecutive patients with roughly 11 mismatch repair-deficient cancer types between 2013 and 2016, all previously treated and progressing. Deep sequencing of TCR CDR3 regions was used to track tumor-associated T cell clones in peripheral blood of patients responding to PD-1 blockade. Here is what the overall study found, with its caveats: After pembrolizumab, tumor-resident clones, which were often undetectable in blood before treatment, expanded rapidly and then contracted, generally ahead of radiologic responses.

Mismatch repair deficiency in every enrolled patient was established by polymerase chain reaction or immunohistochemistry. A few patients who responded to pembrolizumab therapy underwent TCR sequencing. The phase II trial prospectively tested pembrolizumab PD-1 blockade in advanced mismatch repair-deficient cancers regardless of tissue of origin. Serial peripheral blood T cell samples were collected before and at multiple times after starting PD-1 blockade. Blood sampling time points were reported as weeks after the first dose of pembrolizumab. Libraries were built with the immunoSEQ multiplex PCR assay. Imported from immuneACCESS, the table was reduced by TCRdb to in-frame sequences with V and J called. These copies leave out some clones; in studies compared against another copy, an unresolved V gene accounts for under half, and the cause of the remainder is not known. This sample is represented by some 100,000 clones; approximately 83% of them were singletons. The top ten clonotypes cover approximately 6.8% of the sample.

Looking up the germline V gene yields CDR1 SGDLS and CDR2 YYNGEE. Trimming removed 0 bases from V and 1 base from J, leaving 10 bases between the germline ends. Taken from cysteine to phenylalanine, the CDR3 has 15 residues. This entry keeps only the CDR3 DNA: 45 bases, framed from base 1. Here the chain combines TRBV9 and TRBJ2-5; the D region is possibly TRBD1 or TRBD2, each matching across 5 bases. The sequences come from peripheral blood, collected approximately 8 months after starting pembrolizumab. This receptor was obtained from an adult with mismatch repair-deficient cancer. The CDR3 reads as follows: CASSVGDGTQETQYF. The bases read TGTGCCAGCAGCGTAGGAGACGGGACCCAAGAGACCCAGTACTTC. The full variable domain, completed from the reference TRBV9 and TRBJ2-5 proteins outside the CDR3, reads DSGVTQTPKHLITATGQRVTLRCSPRSGDLSVYWYQQSLDQGLQFLIQYYNGEERAKGNILERFSAQQFPDLHSELNLSSLELGDSALYFCASSVGDGTQETQYFGPGTRLLVL.